The subject of this entry is one T cell receptor (beta chain). Across about two dozen US areas, participants ranged in age from about 18 to 89 years. Germline CDR1 ENHRY, CDR2 SYGVKD. The V and J ends lost 2 bases and 5 bases, in that order; junction bases with no gene match: 5. CDR3 length: 14 residues. The record originates from a study of blood T cell repertoires in COVID-19. Study overall: COVID-19 samples, acute and convalescent, were from the United States, Italy and Spain. Sources were T cells, B-cell-depleted T cells, or PBMCs; the material itself was cDNA or gDNA.

Study processing details: The assay estimated nucleated cells by amplifying reference gene primers. Using immunoSEQ multiplex PCR, the repertoire was profiled, and TCRdb retains in-frame clones only, with some absent. V, J and clone size derive from that table, while D and trimming were established from the DNA sequence. Of under 250,000 clones listed, around 81% are singletons. Sequencing used PBMCs or T cells enriched from blood (not recorded which). The genes are TRBV10-3 and TRBJ2-7; 8 positions match TRBD2. This clonotype originated in a woman in her 50s with acute COVID-19. The DNA of the CDR3 is TGTGCCATCAGTGAGGGGACTAGGCTGCACGAGCAGTACTTC. The encoded protein is CAISEGTRLHEQYF.